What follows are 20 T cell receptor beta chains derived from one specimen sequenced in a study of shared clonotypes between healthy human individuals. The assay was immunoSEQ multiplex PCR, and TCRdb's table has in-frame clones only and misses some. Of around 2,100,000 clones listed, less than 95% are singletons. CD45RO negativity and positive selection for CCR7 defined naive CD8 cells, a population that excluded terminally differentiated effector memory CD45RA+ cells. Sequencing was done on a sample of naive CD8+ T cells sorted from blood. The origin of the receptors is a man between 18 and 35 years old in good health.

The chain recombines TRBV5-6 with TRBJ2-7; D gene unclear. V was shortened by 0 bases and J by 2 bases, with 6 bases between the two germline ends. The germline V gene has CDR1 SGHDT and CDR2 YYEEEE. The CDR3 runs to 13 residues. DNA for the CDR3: TGTGCCAGCAGCTTGGAGGTTACCTACGAGCAGTACTTC. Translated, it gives CASSLEVTYEQYF.

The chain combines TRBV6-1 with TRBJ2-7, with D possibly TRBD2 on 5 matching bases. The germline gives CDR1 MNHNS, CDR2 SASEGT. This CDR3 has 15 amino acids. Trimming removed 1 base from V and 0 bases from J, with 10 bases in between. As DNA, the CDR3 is TGTGCCAGCAGTGAAGATCGGGGAAACTCCTACGAGCAGTACTTC. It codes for CASSEDRGNSYEQYF.

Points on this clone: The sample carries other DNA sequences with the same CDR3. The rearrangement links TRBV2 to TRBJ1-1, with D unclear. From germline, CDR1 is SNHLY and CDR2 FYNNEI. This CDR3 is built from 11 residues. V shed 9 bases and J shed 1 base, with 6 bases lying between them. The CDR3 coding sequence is TGTGCCAGTTCCTGGAACACTGAAGCTTTCTTT. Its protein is CASSWNTEAFF.

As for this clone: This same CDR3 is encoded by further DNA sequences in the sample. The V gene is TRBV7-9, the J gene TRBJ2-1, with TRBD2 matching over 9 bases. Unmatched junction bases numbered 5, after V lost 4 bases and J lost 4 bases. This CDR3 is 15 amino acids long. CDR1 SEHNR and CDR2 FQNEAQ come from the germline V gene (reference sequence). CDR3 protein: CASSSTSGLYNEQFF. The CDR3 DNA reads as TGTGCCAGCAGCTCTACTAGCGGGCTTTACAATGAGCAGTTCTTC.

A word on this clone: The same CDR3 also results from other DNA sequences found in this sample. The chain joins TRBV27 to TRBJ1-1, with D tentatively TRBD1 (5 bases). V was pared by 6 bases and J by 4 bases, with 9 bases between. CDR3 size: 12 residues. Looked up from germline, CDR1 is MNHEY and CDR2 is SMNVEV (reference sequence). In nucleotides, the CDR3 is TGTGCCAGCAGCCGTGGGGGCACTGAAGCTTTCTTT. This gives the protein CASSRGGTEAFF.

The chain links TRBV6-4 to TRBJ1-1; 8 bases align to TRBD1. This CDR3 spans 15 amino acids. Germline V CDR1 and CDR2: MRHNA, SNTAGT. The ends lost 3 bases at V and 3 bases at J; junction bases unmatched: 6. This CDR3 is CASSETGASDTEAFF. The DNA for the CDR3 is TGTGCCAGCAGTGAGACAGGGGCTTCTGACACTGAAGCTTTCTTT.

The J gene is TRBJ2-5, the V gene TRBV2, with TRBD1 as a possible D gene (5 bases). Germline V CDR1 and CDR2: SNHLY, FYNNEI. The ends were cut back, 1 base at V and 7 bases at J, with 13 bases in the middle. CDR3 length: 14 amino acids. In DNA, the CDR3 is TGTGCCAGCAGTGAAGGGCAGGGCTTTTGGACCCAGTACTTC. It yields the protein CASSEGQGFWTQYF.

The CDR3 sequence is CASSLGQRNEQFF. In DNA, the CDR3 is TGTGCCAGCAGCTTAGGACAGAGGAATGAGCAGTTCTTC. The chain joins TRBV7-9 to TRBJ2-1; possible D gene TRBD1, 5 bases. V was clipped by 1 base and J by 7 bases, with 8 bases between them. The germline CDR1 and CDR2 sequences are SEHNR and FQNEAQ (reference sequence). The CDR3 totals 13 residues. Complete variable domain (other parts from reference TRBV7-9 and TRBJ2-1): DTGVSQNPRHKITKRGQNVTFRCDPISEHNRLYWYRQTLGQGPEFLTYFQNEAQLEKSRLLSDRFSAERPKGSFSTLEIQRTEQGDSAMYLCASSLGQRNEQFFGPGTRLTVL.

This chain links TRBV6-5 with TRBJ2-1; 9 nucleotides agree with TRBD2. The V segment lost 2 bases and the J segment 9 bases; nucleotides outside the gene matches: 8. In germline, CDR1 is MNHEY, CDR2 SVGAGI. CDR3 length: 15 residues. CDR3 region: CASSYGLAGRGEQFF. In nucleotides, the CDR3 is TGTGCCAGCAGTTACGGCCTAGCGGGAAGGGGTGAGCAGTTCTTC.

The CDR3 loop reads CASSDTGVAGGREQYF. CDR3 nucleotides: TGTGCCAGCAGCGATACCGGGGTAGCGGGAGGAAGGGAGCAGTACTTC. This rearrangement joins TRBV13 to TRBJ2-7; 10 bases map to TRBD2. V gave up 5 bases and J gave up 7 bases; unmatched junction bases: 14. CDR3 length: 16 amino acids. Germline-derived CDR1 and CDR2 are PRHDT and FYEKMQ (reference sequence).

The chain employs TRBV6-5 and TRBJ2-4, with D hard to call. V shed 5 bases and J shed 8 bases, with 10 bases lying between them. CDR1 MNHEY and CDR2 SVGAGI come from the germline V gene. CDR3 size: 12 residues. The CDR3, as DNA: TGTGCCAGCAGTCCCGATGCCGACATTCAGTACTTC. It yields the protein CASSPDADIQYF.

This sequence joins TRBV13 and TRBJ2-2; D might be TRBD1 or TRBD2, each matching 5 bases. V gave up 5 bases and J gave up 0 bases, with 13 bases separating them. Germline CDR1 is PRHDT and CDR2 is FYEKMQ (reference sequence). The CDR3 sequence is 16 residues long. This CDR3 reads CASSQRDVANTGELFF. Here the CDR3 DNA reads TGTGCCAGCAGCCAGAGGGACGTGGCGAACACCGGGGAGCTGTTTTTT.

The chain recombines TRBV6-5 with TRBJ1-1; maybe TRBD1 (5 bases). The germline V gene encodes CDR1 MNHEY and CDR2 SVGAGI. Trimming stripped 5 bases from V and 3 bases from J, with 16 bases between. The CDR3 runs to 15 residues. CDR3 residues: CASSPYGTGDTEAFF. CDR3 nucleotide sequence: TGTGCCAGCAGTCCCTATGGGACGGGGGACACTGAAGCTTTCTTT.

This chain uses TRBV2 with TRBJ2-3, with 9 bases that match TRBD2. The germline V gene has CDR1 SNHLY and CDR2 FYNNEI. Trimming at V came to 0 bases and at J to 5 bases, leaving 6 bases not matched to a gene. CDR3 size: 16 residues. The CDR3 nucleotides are TGTGCCAGCAGTGAAGCGGGACTAGCAGGTGGAGATACGCAGTATTTT. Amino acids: CASSEAGLAGGDTQYF.

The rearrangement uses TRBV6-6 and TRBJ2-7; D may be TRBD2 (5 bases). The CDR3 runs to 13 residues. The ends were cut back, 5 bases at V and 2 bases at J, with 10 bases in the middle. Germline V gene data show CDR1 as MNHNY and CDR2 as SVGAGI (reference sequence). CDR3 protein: CASSSGVTYEQYF. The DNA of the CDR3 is TGTGCCAGCAGTAGCGGTGTGACCTACGAGCAGTACTTC.

The CDR3 coding sequence is TGTGCCAGCAGGGACTTAACTCCCACCGGGGAGCTGTTTTTT. Translating it yields CASRDLTPTGELFF. The chain couples TRBV6-5 to TRBJ2-2, with D possibly TRBD2 on 5 matching bases. V was shortened by 6 bases and J by 4 bases, with 12 bases between the two germline ends. Germline V gives CDR1 MNHEY, CDR2 SVGAGI. CDR3 length equals 14 residues.

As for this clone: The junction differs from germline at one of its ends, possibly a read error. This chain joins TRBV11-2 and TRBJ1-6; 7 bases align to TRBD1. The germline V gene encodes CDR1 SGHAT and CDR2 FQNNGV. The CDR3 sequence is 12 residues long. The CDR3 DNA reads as TGTGCCAGCAGCTTAGATACGGACAGGATCTTCTTT. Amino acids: CASSLDTDRIFF.

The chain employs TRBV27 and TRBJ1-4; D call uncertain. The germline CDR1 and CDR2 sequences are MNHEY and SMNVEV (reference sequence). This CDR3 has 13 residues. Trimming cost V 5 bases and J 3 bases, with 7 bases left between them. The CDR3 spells CASSPFANEKLFF. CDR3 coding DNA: TGTGCCAGCAGTCCCTTTGCTAATGAAAAACTGTTTTTT. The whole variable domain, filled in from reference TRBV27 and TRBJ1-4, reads EAQVTQNPRYLITVTGKKLTVTCSQNMNHEYMSWYRQDPGLGLRQIYYSMNVEVTDKGDVPEGYKVSRKEKRNFPLILESPSPNQTSLYFCASSPFANEKLFFGSGTQLSVL.

This CDR3 is CASSLGWPGEQFF. CDR3 bases: TGTGCCAGCAGTTTAGGATGGCCCGGTGAGCAGTTCTTC. V gene TRBV27 combines with J gene TRBJ2-1; no firm D call. Trimming left V 2 bases short and J 9 bases short, with 11 bases between. This CDR3 comprises 13 residues. Germline CDR1 MNHEY, CDR2 SMNVEV (reference sequence).

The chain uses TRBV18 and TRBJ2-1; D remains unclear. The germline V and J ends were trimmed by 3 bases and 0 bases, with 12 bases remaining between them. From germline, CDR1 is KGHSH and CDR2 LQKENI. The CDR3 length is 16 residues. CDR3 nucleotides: TGTGCCAGCTCACCTCCAGGACCTAGCTCCTACAATGAGCAGTTCTTC. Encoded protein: CASSPPGPSSYNEQFF.